Below, 2 T cell receptor beta chains from the same sample are listed, as sequenced in a study of cytomegalovirus exposure and HLA in healthy donors. The PCR contained 60 Vbeta and 13 Jbeta primers. TCRdb's table, derived via immunoSEQ multiplex PCR, lists solely in-frame clones and lacks some. The top ten clones hold 2% to 2.5% of a sample with 150,000 to 200,000 clones, approximately 85% of them seen once. The sequencing input was PBMCs. The receptors here all came from a man aged 18-30 years in good health and CMV-seropositive.

CDR3 sequence (DNA): TGCGCCAGCAGCCAAACCTTAGACCGAGGGACTGAAGCTTTCTTT. Translating gives CASSQTLDRGTEAFF. This chain connects TRBV4-1 to TRBJ1-1; D is unresolved. V was trimmed by 2 bases and J by 5 bases, leaving 15 bases between them. Per the germline V gene, CDR1 is MGHRA and CDR2 is YSYEKL. The CDR3 extends over 15 amino acids.

V is TRBV7-8 and J is TRBJ1-5; a possible D gene is TRBD1 (5 bases). The V and J ends lost 5 bases and 4 bases respectively, with 18 bases between them. Germline lookup yields CDR1 SGHVS and CDR2 FQNEAQ. The CDR3 contains 16 residues. The CDR3, as DNA: TGTGCCAGCAGCCCCCCCGCGTCAGGGTTGAATCAGCCCCAGCATTTT. Translated, it gives CASSPPASGLNQPQHF.